This TCR beta chain was sequenced during a study of blood T cells in healthy people across ages. General study findings and limits: Aged donors had fewer naive CD4+ cells and lower diversity than long-lived donors. The CMV status of each donor remained undetermined, and this could have confounded shifts in expanded clonotypes.

Germline CDR1 and CDR2: KGHDR and SFDVKD. Trimming removed 4 bases from V and 8 bases from J, with 16 bases in between. The CDR3 extends over 14 amino acids. A J-beta primer mix and a sample-barcoded 5' primer were used in a second PCR of about 6 to 12 cycles. TCRdb ran MiXCR on the 5' RACE reads and lists one entry per CDR3 protein. Altogether some 1.4 million distinct CDR3 sequences are present, approximately 40% being singletons, with the ten largest covering 7.9%. No fewer than 6 million PBMCs went into each sample. Worth noting for this clonotype: Its antigen is unknown.

The specimen sequenced was blood. This clonotype was sampled from a woman aged 18 to 35 in good health. V gene TRBV24-1 combines with J gene TRBJ2-5; TRBD2 is a possible D gene (5 bases). CDR3 amino acids: CATSDPEVPDTQYF. CDR3 nucleotide sequence: TGTGCCACCAGTGACCCGGAGGTTCCCGATACCCAGTACTTC.